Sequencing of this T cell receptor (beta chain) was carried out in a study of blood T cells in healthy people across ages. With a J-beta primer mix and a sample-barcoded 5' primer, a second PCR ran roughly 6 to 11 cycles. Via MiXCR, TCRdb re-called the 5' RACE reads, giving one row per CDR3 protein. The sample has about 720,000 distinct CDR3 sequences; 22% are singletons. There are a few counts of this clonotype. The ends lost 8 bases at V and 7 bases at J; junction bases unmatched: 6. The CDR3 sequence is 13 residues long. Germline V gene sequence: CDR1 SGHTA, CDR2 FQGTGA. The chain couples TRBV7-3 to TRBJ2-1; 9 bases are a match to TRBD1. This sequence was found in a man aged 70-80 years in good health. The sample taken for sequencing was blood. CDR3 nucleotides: TGTGCCAGCGCACAGGGGGCCCTAAATGAGCAGTTCTTC. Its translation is CASAQGALNEQFF.